These 6 T cell receptor beta chains were all obtained from the same sample, sequenced in a study of early T cells in non-severe SARS-CoV-2 infection. TCRdb itself ran the 5' RACE reads through MiXCR, one entry per CDR3 protein. The table lists approximately 40,000 distinct CDR3 sequences, nearly 10% of them singletons. Material for sequencing was whole blood. Receptor source: an adult who was a healthcare worker with PCR-confirmed SARS-CoV-2 infection or an uninfected control (not recorded which).

The CDR3, as DNA: TGTGCCAGCTCACCAGGGAAGGGGCAGTCTCCAGAGACCCAGTACTTC. Encoded protein: CASSPGKGQSPETQYF. V is TRBV18 and J is TRBJ2-5; weak D call: TRBD1 (5 bases). The germline V and J ends were trimmed by 2 bases and 4 bases, with 17 bases remaining between them. Germline V lookup: CDR1 KGHSH, CDR2 LQKENI. CDR3 length equals 16 residues.

The chain employs TRBV7-6 and TRBJ2-2, with 7 bases identical to TRBD1. CDR1 and CDR2 (germline): SGHVS, FNYEAQ. The V gene end was trimmed by 3 bases and the J gene end by 1 base; junction bases not matched to a gene: 8. CDR3 length: 17 amino acids. The CDR3 here is CASSLYATGRNTGELFF. The CDR3 DNA is TGTGCCAGCAGCTTGTACGCGACAGGGAGGAACACCGGGGAGCTGTTTTTT.

The chain employs TRBV19 and TRBJ1-2; possibly TRBD1 for D (6 bases). Germline V lookup: CDR1 LNHDA, CDR2 SQIVND (reference sequence). The CDR3 has 11 amino acids. V gave up 5 bases and J gave up 8 bases, with 9 bases separating them. CDR3 amino acids: CASSRQGGYTF. The CDR3, as DNA: TGTGCCAGTAGTCGGCAGGGGGGCTACACCTTC.

This sequence joins TRBV29-1 and TRBJ2-1; no firm D call. V was trimmed by 4 bases and J by 9 bases, leaving 7 bases between them. The CDR3 is 10 amino acids. Germline loops: CDR1 SQVTM, CDR2 ANQGSEA. The CDR3 DNA is TGCAGCGTTGGATTGAGTGAGCAGTTCTTC. Amino acids: CSVGLSEQFF.

This clonotype was found many times. The chain uses TRBV7-2 and TRBJ1-4; a weak D match, TRBD1 (5 bases). The CDR3 totals 16 residues. Trimming pared 4 bases from V and 8 bases from J, leaving 20 bases between. In germline, CDR1 is SGHTA, CDR2 FQGNSA. CDR3 bases: TGTGCCAGCAGCTCTTCCCGGGACGGGGGGTCCGAAAAACTGTTTTTT. Protein: CASSSSRDGGSEKLFF.

This clonotype has more than one count but fewer than ten. The chain links TRBV24-1 to TRBJ2-1; unclear D gene. V was shortened by 4 bases and J by 6 bases, with 9 bases between the two germline ends. The CDR3 extends over 13 amino acids. Germline loops: CDR1 KGHDR, CDR2 SFDVKD. DNA of the CDR3: TGTGCCACCAGTGACAGTCCAACCAATGAGCAGTTCTTC. Protein sequence: CATSDSPTNEQFF.